This TCR beta chain was identified during a study of shared clonotypes between healthy human individuals (dated by TCRdb to 2020 to 2022). Broadly, across the study: The cohort included three men and a couple of women between 18 and 49 years of age. Blood TCR repertoires of a handful of healthy adults were deeply sequenced to estimate repertoire size and the extent of clonotype sharing between individuals. Between about 0.85 and 9.5 billion PBMCs per donor were obtained by leukapheresis. Different laboratories and diverse techniques were used to prepare libraries and sequence TCR repertoires, to increase sequencing depth and limit assay-specific biases. Per donor, three plates each were used for CD4 naive and CD4 memory, two for CD8 naive, and one for CD8 memory.

CD8 naive samples were obtained by positive selection for CCR7 among CD45RO-negative cells, yielding a CD45RA+CCR7+ population from which TemRA cells were excluded. Donors were healthy HIV-negative adults with no recently reported acute infections or vaccinations. Every donor was a Caucasian adult residing in Nashville, Tennessee, USA. After blood collection by leukapheresis, PBMCs were isolated using Ficoll-Histopaque density gradient centrifugation and then cryopreserved in the vapor phase of liquid nitrogen. Analytical flow cytometry was used to check the purity and quantity of each magnetically sorted T cell population. Genomic DNA was isolated from every sorted fraction and measured by UV absorbance on a Nanodrop 2000c. To note about this clone: Its recognized antigen is unknown. Base qualities are not recorded, but no much larger clone differs from it by a single base. The same CDR3 is also encoded by other DNA sequences in this sample.

Summary of the overall study and its limitations: Incomplete sequencing was indicated by rarefaction of sorted-subset datasets, despite the large sequencing depth. Only blood was sampled, and tissue TCR repertoires likely differ from those in blood. Compared with non-shared clonotypes, clonotypes shared by all four sorted-subset donors had higher generation probabilities. Larger estimated clonotype richness was generally found for naive subsets than for memory subsets. Approximately 5% of naive CD4, 3.5% of naive CD8, around 2.3% of memory CD4, and 0.35% to 0.4% of memory CD8 clonotypes were shared across four donors. Pairwise subsampling indicated that sequencing depth was expected to affect the degree of clonotype sharing among donors. Because the study included only a small number of donors, the genetic and exposure-history diversity represented was limited.

Using the deep immunoSEQ assay, TCR CDR3 regions were amplified from genomic DNA by multiplex PCR. Extracted genomic DNA from each cell subset was spread evenly across all wells of several immunoSEQ 96-well plates, with each plate serving as a replicate. For sorted subsets, about 200 ng genomic DNA, equal to some 28,000 T cell genomes, was loaded into each replicate PCR. Purified libraries were quantified with a Qubit 3.0 fluorometer, sized on a Bioanalyzer 2100, and re-quantified with the KAPA Library Quantification kit. A separate single-read 150-cycle Illumina NextSeq 550 flow cell was used to sequence each immunoSEQ 96-well plate. From the authors' description of their analysis: Because the immunoSEQ output held only junctional sequences and lacked quality scores, the filtering could not match the filtering applied to full-length reads. Sequences were annotated with PyIR, a Python wrapper for IgBLAST v1.9, and V/J genes and CDR3 were assigned using IMGT germline references. Any read was removed if the V/J assignment was weak (E-value above 1e-6), the CDR3 was missing, or the read contained stop codons, out-of-frame junctions, or ambiguous translated residues. V3J clonotypes were defined as sequences sharing the same inferred V gene, J gene, and CDR3 amino acid sequence. To compute the percentage overlap between repertoires, the number of shared unique clonotypes was divided by the size of the smaller repertoire. Richness of each repertoire was evaluated using RTK rarefaction, the Chao1 estimator, and Recon v2.1 estimates of unobserved clonotypes. Generation probabilities for all TCRbeta clonotypes obtained by the gDNA method from a few donors were computed using OLGA. Drawn from immuneACCESS, this table holds only the in-frame rearrangements with V and J called that TCRdb kept. Clones are partly lost; checked studies trace under half to an unresolved V gene and leave the rest unexplained. D and trimming come from the DNA, and the V and J calls and clone size come from that table. Counted in this sample were hundreds of thousands of clones; more than 85% of them appeared once. Jointly, the top ten make up 24% of the sample.

For CDR1 and CDR2, the germline V gene (reference sequence) lists LNHDA and SQIVND. The CDR3 starts with the cysteine, ends with the phenylalanine, and has 13 residues. The DNA shown is the 39-base CDR3, in frame from base 1. Trimmed from V: 4 bases; trimmed from J: 3 bases; junction bases lacking a gene match: 0. The source is a man aged 25-40 years in good health. Here the chain combines TRBV19 and TRBJ2-1, with 7 bases aligning to TRBD2. Sequences were obtained from naive CD8+ T cells sorted from blood. The cell subset or site label here, explained by the study, means: CD45RA+CCR7+. The bases read TGTGCCAGTAGTAGCGGGAGCTACAATGAGCAGTTCTTC. This is translated as CASSSGSYNEQFF.